This TCR beta chain comes out of a study of response to subunit inactivated influenza vaccine. For this clonotype: What it recognizes is unknown.

TCRdb redid the calling of the RT-PCR reads with MiXCR, one entry per CDR3 protein. The sample has fewer than 600,000 distinct CDR3 sequences, under 8.5% seen once. Study conclusions and caveats: Each seasonal influenza vaccination, the authors suggested, recruits few new T cells.

The sequence was obtained from a man between 50 and 75 years old who received an inactivated influenza vaccine. Here the sequenced sample was PBMCs from blood, taken around 25 months after vaccination.

CDR3 residues: CASSQVAGGVETQYF. CDR3 in DNA: TGCGCCAGCAGCCAGGTTGCGGGGGGGGTGGAGACCCAGTACTTC. J is TRBJ2-5 and V is TRBV4-3, with TRBD2 matching 9 bases. The CDR3 is 15 amino acids. In germline, CDR1 is LGHNA, CDR2 YSLEER. J gave up 5 bases and V 3 bases, and 7 bases lay outside the gene matches.